This entry describes one T cell receptor beta chain. It has no known antigen specificity. The sample holds no much larger clone one base away, and base qualities are not on file. The germline V end is reduced by 6 bases and the J end by 2 bases; junction bases left unmatched: 9. CDR1 and CDR2 (SGDLS, YYNGEE) derive from the germline V gene. Including cysteine and phenylalanine, the CDR3 has 15 amino acids. Solely the CDR3 DNA is kept, with 45 bases framed from the first base. Peripheral blood CD8+ and CD4+ T cells from healthy donors, Susac syndrome patients and multiple sclerosis patients were profiled using high-throughput TCR beta sequencing. Recently defined diagnostic criteria for definite or probable disease were met by the Susac syndrome patients. Bulk CD8+ and CD4+ T cells were purified magnetically by negative isolation, whereas CD8+ TEMRA cells were enriched by FACS. Blood was drawn into EDTA tubes, processed within 24 hours, and PBMCs were isolated by density gradient centrifugation. PBMCs intended for TCR sequencing were cryopreserved in liquid nitrogen and were subsequently thawed in a 37 degrees C water bath. The sorted or isolated CD4+, CD8+ and CD8+ TEMRA cells had a purity of 90% or higher.

This sample was included in a study of CD8 T cells in Susac syndrome (dated by TCRdb to between 2017 and 2020). Study-wide context: Of the Susac syndrome patients who were sequenced, about eight were in clinical remission while 5 or 6 had clinically active disease. Susac syndrome patients were therapy-naive, on corticosteroids (some also receiving IVIg), or on IVIg alone at blood withdrawal. CD8+ T cell repertoire clonality was compared between over 9 healthy donors, roughly 14 Susac syndrome patients and approximately 16 multiple sclerosis patients. Whether CD8+ T cell activation and differentiation in Susac syndrome was antigen driven was tested using repertoire sequencing. The paper as a whole reports these results and caveats: CD8+ repertoires in Susac syndrome showed clonal expansion, which was highest in CD8+ TEMRA cells and was greater in clinically active patients than in remitting patients. Sixteen Susac-specific public clones were identified in the total CD8+ repertoire, and five Susac-specific public clones were identified in the CD8+ TEMRA repertoire. The number of individuals in the TCR sequencing and HLA analysis was acknowledged as relatively small.

RNA was extracted using the RNeasy kit, and roughly 0.5 to 1 ug of the RNA was reverse transcribed with random hexamers. TCR beta CDR3 regions were amplified with the immunoSEQ multiplex PCR assay covering 54 Vbeta and 13 Jbeta segments. PCR amplification bias was corrected by using a synthetic template baseline for primer optimization and computational correction. Turning to the authors' computational methods: Reads were assigned to V, D and J genes according to IMGT and analyzed in immunoSEQ Analyzer, with only productive sequences retained. Clonality was calculated as one minus the Shannon entropy normalized by log2 of the number of productive unique sequences. Public and private clones were assessed among the 100 most prevalent clones of each patient and control. A clone was defined as Susac-specific if it was absent from the healthy and MS cohorts, from roughly 1,000 published viral clones and from other ImmuneACCESS disease sequences. In-frame beta chains were kept once TCRdb had trimmed the public reads at Q25 with fastp and called clones with MiXCR. Each entry merges the rows of one CDR3 protein and shows their most common DNA and genes. TCRdb, rather than the study authors, made the V and J calls. In this sample the table shows fewer than 140,000 distinct CDR3 sequences, roughly 94% of which occur a single time. Approximately 0.41% of the sample is in the top ten clones.

The chain employs TRBV9 and TRBJ2-3; 7 bases in between match TRBD1. The sample taken for sequencing was CD8+ T cells from PBMCs. This sequence originates from a human donor with Susac syndrome. The CDR3 corresponds to CASNEGASYTDTQYF. The nucleotide sequence reads as follows: TGTGCCAGCAACGAGGGGGCCAGTTACACAGATACGCAGTATTTT.